This is a list of T cell receptor beta chains from one sample in a study of cytomegalovirus exposure and HLA in healthy donors. TCRdb's copy holds only in-frame clones and misses some; the assay was immunoSEQ multiplex PCR. Here the sample spans under 150,000 clones, about 80% being singletons. Sequencing used PBMCs. The origin of the receptors is a man between 25 and 39 years old in good health and CMV-seropositive. Both conserved end residues are part of each CDR3. D genes are given only for firm matches. The size field is filled for only some rows; it gives once, few, many or a size class.

v_gene	j_gene	d_gene	abundance	CDR3aa	CDR3nt
TRBV4-2	TRBJ1-2	TRBD1	NA	CASATDRGTFGGYTF	TGTGCCAGCGCGACCGACAGGGGTACTTTTGGGGGCTACACCTTC
TRBV4-1	TRBJ2-4	NA	NA	CASSQVSGIASIQYF	TGCGCCAGCAGCCAAGTTTCTGGAATAGCTAGCATTCAGTACTTC
TRBV2	TRBJ1-2	TRBD1	NA	CASSGTVNYGYTF	TGTGCCAGCAGCGGGACAGTCAACTATGGCTACACCTTC
TRBV28	TRBJ2-7	NA	NA	CASRMGRFYEQYF	TGTGCCAGCCGCATGGGGAGATTTTACGAGCAGTACTTC
TRBV27	TRBJ2-5	TRBD1	NA	CASSFRSSTGGQETQYF	TGTGCCAGCAGTTTCCGAAGCTCCACAGGGGGCCAAGAGACCCAGTACTTC
TRBV30	TRBJ2-3	NA	NA	CAGRSWSTDTQYF	TGTGCCGGTAGGAGTTGGAGCACAGATACGCAGTATTTT
TRBV11-3	TRBJ2-7	NA	NA	CASSPEKTISYEQYF	TGTGCCAGCAGCCCAGAGAAAACTATCTCCTACGAGCAGTACTTC
TRBV7-4	TRBJ2-1	TRBD1	few	CASSFPDRAPLNEQFF	TGTGCCAGCAGCTTCCCCGACAGGGCGCCCCTGAATGAGCAGTTCTTC
TRBV19	TRBJ1-2	NA	NA	CASSMIGSSIGYTF	TGTGCCAGTAGTATGATCGGCAGTAGCATCGGCTACACCTTC
TRBV14	TRBJ2-7	TRBD1	NA	CASGTGGYEQYF	TGTGCCAGCGGGACAGGAGGTTACGAGCAGTACTTC
TRBV7-9	TRBJ2-1	TRBD2	few	CASSLTAGGYNEQFF	TGTGCCAGCAGCTTGACTGCGGGGGGGTACAATGAGCAGTTCTTC
TRBV28	TRBJ1-2	NA	NA	CASRPFGGVKGYGYTF	TGTGCCAGCAGGCCCTTCGGGGGGGTGAAGGGTTATGGCTACACCTTC
TRBV11-2	TRBJ2-3	TRBD1	NA	CASSLGTGAYTDTQYF	TGTGCCAGCAGCTTAGGGACAGGGGCCTACACAGATACGCAGTATTTT
TRBV27	TRBJ2-7	NA	once	CASSLNPPGEQYF	TGTGCCAGCAGTTTAAACCCCCCGGGGGAGCAGTACTTC